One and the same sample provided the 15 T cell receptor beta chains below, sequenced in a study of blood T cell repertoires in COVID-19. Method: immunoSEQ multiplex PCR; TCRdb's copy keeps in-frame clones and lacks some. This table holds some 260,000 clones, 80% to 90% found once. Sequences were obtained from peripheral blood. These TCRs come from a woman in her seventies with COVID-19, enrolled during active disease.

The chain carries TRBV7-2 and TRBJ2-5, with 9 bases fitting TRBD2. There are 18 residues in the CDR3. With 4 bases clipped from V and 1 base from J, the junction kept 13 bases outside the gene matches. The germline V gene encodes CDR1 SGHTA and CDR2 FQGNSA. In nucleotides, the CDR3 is TGTGCCAGCAGCTCCTCGGTGCTAGCGGGACAATCCCAAGAGACCCAGTACTTC. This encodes CASSSSVLAGQSQETQYF.

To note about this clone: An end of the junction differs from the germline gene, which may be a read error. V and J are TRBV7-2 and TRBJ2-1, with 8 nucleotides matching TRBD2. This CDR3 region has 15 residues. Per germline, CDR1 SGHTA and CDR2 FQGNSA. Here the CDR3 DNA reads TGTGCCAGCACCCTTAGCGGGACCCACTCAGAAGTAGTTGTCTTC. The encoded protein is CASTLSGTHSEVVVF.

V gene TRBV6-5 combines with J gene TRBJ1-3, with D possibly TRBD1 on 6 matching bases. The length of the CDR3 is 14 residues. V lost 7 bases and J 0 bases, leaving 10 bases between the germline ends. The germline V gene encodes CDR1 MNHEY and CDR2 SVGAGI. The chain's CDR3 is CASTGALSGNTIYF. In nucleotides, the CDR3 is TGTGCCAGCACAGGGGCCCTCTCTGGAAACACCATATATTTT.

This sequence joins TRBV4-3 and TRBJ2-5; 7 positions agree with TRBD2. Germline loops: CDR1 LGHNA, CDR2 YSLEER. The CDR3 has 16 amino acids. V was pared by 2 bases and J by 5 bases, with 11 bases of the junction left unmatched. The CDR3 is CASSQSGGRRQETQYF. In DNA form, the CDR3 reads TGCGCCAGCAGCCAATCGGGGGGACGAAGGCAGGAGACCCAGTACTTC.

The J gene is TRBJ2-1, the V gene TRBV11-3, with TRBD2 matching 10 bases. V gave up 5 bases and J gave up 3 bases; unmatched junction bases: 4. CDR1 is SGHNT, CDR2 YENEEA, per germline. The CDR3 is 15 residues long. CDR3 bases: TGTGCCAGCAGCCGACTAGCGGGTAGCTACAATGAGCAGTTCTTC. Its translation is CASSRLAGSYNEQFF.

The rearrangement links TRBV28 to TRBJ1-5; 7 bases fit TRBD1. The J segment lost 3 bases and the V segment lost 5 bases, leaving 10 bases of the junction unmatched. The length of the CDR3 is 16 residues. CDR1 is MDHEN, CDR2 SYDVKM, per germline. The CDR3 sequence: CASSPTTGLANQPQHF. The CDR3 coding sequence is TGTGCCAGCAGTCCCACGACAGGGCTCGCCAATCAGCCCCAGCATTTT.

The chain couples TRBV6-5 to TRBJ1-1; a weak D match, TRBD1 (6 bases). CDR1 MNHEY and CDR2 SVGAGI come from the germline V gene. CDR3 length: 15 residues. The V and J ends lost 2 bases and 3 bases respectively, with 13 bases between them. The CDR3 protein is CASSYGGARYTEAFF. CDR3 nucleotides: TGTGCCAGCAGTTACGGGGGGGCGCGGTACACTGAAGCTTTCTTT.

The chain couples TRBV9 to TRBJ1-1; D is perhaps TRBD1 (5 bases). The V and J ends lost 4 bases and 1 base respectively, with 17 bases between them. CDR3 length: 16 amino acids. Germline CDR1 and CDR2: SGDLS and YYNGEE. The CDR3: CASSSSVWGENTEAFF. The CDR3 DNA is TGTGCCAGCAGCTCCTCCGTATGGGGGGAGAACACTGAAGCTTTCTTT. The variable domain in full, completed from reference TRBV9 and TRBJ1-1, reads DSGVTQTPKHLITATGQRVTLRCSPRSGDLSVYWYQQSLDQGLQFLIQYYNGEERAKGNILERFSAQQFPDLHSELNLSSLELGDSALYFCASSSSVWGENTEAFFGQGTRLTVV.

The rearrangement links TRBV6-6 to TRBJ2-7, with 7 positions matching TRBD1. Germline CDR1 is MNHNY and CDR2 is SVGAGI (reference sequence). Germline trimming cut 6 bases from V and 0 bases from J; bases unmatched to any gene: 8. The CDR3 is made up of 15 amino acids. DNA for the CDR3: TGTGCCAGCAGAAGACCGGGACAGAGCTCCTACGAGCAGTACTTC. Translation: CASRRPGQSSYEQYF.

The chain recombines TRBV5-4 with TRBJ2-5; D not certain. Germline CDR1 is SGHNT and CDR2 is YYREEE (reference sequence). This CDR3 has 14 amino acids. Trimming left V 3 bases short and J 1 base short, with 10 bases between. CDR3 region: CASSSAGVQETQYF. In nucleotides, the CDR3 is TGTGCCAGCAGCTCTGCAGGCGTCCAAGAGACCCAGTACTTC.

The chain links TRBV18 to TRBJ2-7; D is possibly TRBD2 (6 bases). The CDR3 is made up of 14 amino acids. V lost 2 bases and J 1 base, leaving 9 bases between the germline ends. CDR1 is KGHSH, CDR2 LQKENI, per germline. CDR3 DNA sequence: TGTGCCAGCTCACCAGGGACTCGTTCCTACGAGCAGTACTTC. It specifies CASSPGTRSYEQYF.

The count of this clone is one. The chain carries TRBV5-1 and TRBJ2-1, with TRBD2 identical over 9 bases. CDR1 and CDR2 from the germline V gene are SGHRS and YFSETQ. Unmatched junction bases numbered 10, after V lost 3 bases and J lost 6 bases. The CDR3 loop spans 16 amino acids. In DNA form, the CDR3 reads TGCGCCAGCAGCTCCACCGGGACTAGCTTTACCAATGAGCAGTTCTTC. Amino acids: CASSSTGTSFTNEQFF.

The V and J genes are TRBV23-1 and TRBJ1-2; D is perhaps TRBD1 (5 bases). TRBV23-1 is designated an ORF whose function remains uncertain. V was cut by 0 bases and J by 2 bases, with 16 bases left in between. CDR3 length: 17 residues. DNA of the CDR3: TGCGCCAGCAGTCAATCTTGGGGCAGGCCCCCCAACTATGGCTACACCTTC. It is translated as CASSQSWGRPPNYGYTF.

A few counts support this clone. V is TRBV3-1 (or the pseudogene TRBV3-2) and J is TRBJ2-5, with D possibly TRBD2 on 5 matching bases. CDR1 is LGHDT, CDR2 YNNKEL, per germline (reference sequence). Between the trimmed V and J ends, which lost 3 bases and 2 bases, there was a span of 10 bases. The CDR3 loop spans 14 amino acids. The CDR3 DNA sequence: TGTGCCAGCAGCCAGCTCGGGGAACAAGAGACCCAGTACTTC. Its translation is CASSQLGEQETQYF.

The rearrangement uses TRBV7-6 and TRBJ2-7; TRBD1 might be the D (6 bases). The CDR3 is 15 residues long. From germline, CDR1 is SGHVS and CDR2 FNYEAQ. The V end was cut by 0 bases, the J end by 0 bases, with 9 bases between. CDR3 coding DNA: TGTGCCAGCAGCTTAGCCGACAGGCGCTCCTACGAGCAGTACTTC. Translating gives CASSLADRRSYEQYF.